The 4 T cell receptor beta chains below all came from one sample that was sequenced in a study of cytomegalovirus exposure and HLA in healthy donors. Method: immunoSEQ multiplex PCR; TCRdb's copy keeps in-frame clones and lacks some. The repertoire consists of under 200,000 clones, with about 90% occurring once and the leading ten covering 3%. The sample consisted of PBMCs. The receptors were gathered from a woman younger than 30 in good health and CMV-seropositive.

The chain uses TRBV10-3 and TRBJ1-1; D is undetermined. Trimming removed 1 base at V and 1 base at J, with 7 bases between. CDR1 is ENHRY and CDR2 is SYGVKD in the germline V gene. The CDR3 is made up of 14 amino acids. This CDR3 is CAISEWSGNTEAFF. The CDR3 DNA sequence: TGTGCCATCAGTGAGTGGTCGGGGAACACTGAAGCTTTCTTT.

V usage is TRBV7-3 and J usage is TRBJ2-2, with TRBD1 matching over 7 bases. J gave up 0 bases and V 5 bases, and 6 bases lay outside the gene matches. The germline V gene encodes CDR1 SGHTA and CDR2 FQGTGA. The CDR3 contains 16 residues. The CDR3 DNA sequence: TGTGCCAGCAGCCCCAAGGGGGCTACGAACACCGGGGAGCTGTTTTTT. This sequence encodes CASSPKGATNTGELFF.

The chain recombines TRBV6-5 with TRBJ1-6; D perhaps matches TRBD1 (6 bases). V dropped 2 bases and J dropped 5 bases, with 13 bases sitting between them. This CDR3 comprises 16 residues. Germline V gene data show CDR1 as MNHEY and CDR2 as SVGAGI. The CDR3 bases are TGTGCCAGCAGTTACCGGACAGCAGCGCATAATTCACCCCTCCACTTT. As protein: CASSYRTAAHNSPLHF.

CDR3: CASDRANTIYF. CDR3 DNA sequence: TGTGCCTCGGACAGGGCAAACACCATATATTTT. The chain is built from TRBV30 and TRBJ1-3, with 8 bases that match TRBD1. V dropped 7 bases and J dropped 6; count of bases not matched to a gene: 2. The CDR3 has 11 residues. Germline lookup yields CDR1 GTSNPN and CDR2 SVGIG (reference sequence).